The clone carrying this TCR beta chain was seen at least ten times. Its antigen is undetermined. RNA transcripts yielded amplified TCR beta CDR3 regions. TCR CDR3 regions were first amplified by RT-PCR with HTBI primers. TCRdb re-derived calls from the multiplex PCR reads in MiXCR, one entry per CDR3 protein. The sample records about 360,000 distinct CDR3 sequences, about 12% being singletons. Graves' hyperthyroidism qualified as stable when ophthalmopathy did not progress within 18 months. The data belong to a study of T cells in Graves' hyperthyroidism and ophthalmopathy. Study-wide findings and caveats: The model identified upcoming ophthalmopathy a median roughly 6.5 months ahead of onset. Blood also contained most expanded thyroid clonotypes above 0.001.

The V gene lost 4 bases and the J gene lost 0 bases, with 7 bases spanning the gap. The CDR3 is 13 amino acids. Germline V lookup: CDR1 SGHDT, CDR2 YYEEEE. This chain uses TRBV5-6 with TRBJ1-1; D remains ambiguous. The sequence came from a woman aged 18-29 years with Graves' hyperthyroidism. Sequenced input: blood. In DNA, the CDR3 is TGTGCCAGCAGCATTACGGTGAACACTGAAGCTTTCTTT. This gives the protein CASSITVNTEAFF.